The TCR beta chain under discussion was sequenced for a study of Graves' ophthalmopathy and Graves' hyperthyroidism. Germline-derived CDR1 and CDR2 are MDHEN and SYDVKM. The CDR3 totals 13 residues. V lost 2 bases to trimming and J lost 8 bases, with 10 bases between them. RNA transcripts served as template for amplifying TCR beta CDR3 sequences. The library came from an HTBI-primed first-round RT-PCR and a second-round multiplex PCR. TCRdb re-derived calls from the multiplex PCR reads in MiXCR, one entry per CDR3 protein. The sample carries 400,000 or so distinct CDR3 sequences, about 15% recorded once. Among the exclusions were patients with other autoimmune diseases, uncontrolled infections, pregnancy or lactation. In this sample, this clonotype turned up many times.

Sample: peripheral blood. This TCR derives from an adult woman with stable Graves' hyperthyroidism. The gene calls are TRBV28 and TRBJ2-4; D remains unclear. CDR3 bases: TGTGCCAGCAGTTTACCTACGGTGGACATTCAGTACTTC. Translation: CASSLPTVDIQYF.